The clone carrying this TCR beta chain was found many times. As yet, its antigen is unknown. The researchers produced TCR beta cDNA from approximately 550 ng total RNA with a constant-region primer. Slightly modified ARM-PCR with three nested multiplex PCR rounds yielded TCR beta libraries. Forward primers for TRBV1-TRBV30 and a C-beta reverse primer served the first two PCR rounds, at 10 cycles each. A single record per CDR3 protein comes from TCRdb applying MiXCR to the multiplex PCR reads. The data show about 60,000 distinct CDR3 sequences, about 71% seen once. This sample was included in a study of tumor-infiltrating lymphocytes in primary liver carcinoma. Study context: T1-T3 N0M0 was the stage of the tumors, which were about 4 to 10 cm across. Regarding the study as a whole: Tumors carried a top-250-clone fraction significantly exceeding that of blood (p = 0.039).

Scientists recovered RNA and DNA together from around 20-30 mg of unsorted bulk tissue. Resecting the tumor surgically was how the patients' primary liver carcinoma was treated. Sampling of each tumor involved five separate regions. The CDR3 contains 17 residues. The clonotype originates from a man aged 40-50 years with primary liver carcinoma and hepatitis B virus infection. The sample was liver tumor tissue from sampling region 4. Stated subset: tumor region T4, right-lateral pole. The chain couples TRBV21-1 to TRBJ2-3; TRBD1, as called in the table, went unchecked against the DNA. TRBV21-1 is a listed pseudogene. The CDR3 nucleotides read TGTGCCAGCAGCAAAAGTTTAGCGGGACAGGGCACAGATACGCAGTATTTT. Translation gives CASSKSLAGQGTDTQYF.